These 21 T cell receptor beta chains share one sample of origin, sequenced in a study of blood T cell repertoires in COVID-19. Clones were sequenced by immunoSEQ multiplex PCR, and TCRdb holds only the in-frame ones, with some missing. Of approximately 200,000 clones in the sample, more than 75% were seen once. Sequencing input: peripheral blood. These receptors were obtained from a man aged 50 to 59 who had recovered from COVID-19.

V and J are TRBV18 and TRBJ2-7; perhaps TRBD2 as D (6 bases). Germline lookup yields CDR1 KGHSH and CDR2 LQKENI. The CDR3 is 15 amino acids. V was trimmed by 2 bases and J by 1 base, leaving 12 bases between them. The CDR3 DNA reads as TGTGCCAGCTCACCAGTGGGACTGGATTCCTACGAGCAGTACTTC. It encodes CASSPVGLDSYEQYF.

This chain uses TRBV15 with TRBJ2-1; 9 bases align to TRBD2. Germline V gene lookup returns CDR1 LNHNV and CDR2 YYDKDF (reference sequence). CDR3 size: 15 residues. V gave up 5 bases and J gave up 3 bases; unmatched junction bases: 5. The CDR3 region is CATSPRTSVYNEQFF. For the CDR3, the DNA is TGTGCCACCAGCCCCCGGACTAGCGTCTACAATGAGCAGTTCTTC.

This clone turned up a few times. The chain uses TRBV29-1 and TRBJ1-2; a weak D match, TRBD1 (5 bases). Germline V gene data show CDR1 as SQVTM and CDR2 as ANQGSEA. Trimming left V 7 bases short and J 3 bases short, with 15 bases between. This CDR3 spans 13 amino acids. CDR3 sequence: CSGMIPGDYGYTF. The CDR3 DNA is TGCAGCGGTATGATTCCGGGGGACTATGGCTACACCTTC.

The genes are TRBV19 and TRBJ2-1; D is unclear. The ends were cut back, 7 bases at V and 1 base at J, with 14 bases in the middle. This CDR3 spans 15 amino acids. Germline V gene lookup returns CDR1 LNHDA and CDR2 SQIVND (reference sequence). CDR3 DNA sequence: TGTGCCAGTACTCCGGGTCAGTATTCCTACAATGAGCAGTTCTTC. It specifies CASTPGQYSYNEQFF.

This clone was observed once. The CDR3: CASSLWTGVTGELFF. In nucleotides, the CDR3 is TGTGCCAGCAGCTTATGGACAGGGGTAACCGGGGAGCTGTTTTTT. The V and J genes are TRBV14 and TRBJ2-2; TRBD1 matches 9 bases. This CDR3 comprises 15 residues. The trim removed 5 bases at V and 5 bases at J, leaving 6 bases unmatched. Germline lookup yields CDR1 SGHDN and CDR2 FVKESK.

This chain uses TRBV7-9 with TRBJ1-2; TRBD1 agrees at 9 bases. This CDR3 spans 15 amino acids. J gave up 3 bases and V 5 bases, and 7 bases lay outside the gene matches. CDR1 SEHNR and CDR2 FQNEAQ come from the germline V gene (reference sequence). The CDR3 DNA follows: TGTGCCAGCAGCCCTGGACAGGGGCTTCACTATGGCTACACCTTC. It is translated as CASSPGQGLHYGYTF. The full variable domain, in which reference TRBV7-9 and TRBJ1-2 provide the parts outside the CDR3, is DTGVSQNPRHKITKRGQNVTFRCDPISEHNRLYWYRQTLGQGPEFLTYFQNEAQLEKSRLLSDRFSAERPKGSFSTLEIQRTEQGDSAMYLCASSPGQGLHYGYTFGSGTRLTVV.

CDR3 bases: TGTGCCAGCAGTTTGCAGGGACTTCTTCGTAGCTCTGGAAACACCATATATTTT. Residues: CASSLQGLLRSSGNTIYF. V is TRBV7-2 and J is TRBJ1-3; D possibly corresponds to TRBD1 (5 bases). Germline loops: CDR1 SGHTA, CDR2 FQGNSA. The CDR3 runs 18 residues. Trimming cost V 6 bases and J 0 bases, with 21 bases left between them.

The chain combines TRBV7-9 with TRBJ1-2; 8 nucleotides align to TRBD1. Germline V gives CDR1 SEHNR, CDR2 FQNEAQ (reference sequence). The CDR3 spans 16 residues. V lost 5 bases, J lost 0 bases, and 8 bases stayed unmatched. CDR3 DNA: TGTGCCAGCAGCAAGGGACAGGCGGCGACTAACTATGGCTACACCTTC. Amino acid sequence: CASSKGQAATNYGYTF.

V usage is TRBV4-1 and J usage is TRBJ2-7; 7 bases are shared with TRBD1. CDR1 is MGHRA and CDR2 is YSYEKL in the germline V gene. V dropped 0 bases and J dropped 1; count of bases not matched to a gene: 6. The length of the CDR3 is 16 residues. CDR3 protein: CASSQEQGTVSYEQYF. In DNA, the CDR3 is TGCGCCAGCAGCCAAGAACAGGGGACAGTATCCTACGAGCAGTACTTC.

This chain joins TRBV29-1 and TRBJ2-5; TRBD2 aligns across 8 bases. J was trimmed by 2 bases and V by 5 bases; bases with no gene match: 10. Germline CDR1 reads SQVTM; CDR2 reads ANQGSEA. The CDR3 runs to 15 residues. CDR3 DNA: TGCAGCGTTTCAGAGACTAGCGAGACTCAAGAGACCCAGTACTTC. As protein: CSVSETSETQETQYF.

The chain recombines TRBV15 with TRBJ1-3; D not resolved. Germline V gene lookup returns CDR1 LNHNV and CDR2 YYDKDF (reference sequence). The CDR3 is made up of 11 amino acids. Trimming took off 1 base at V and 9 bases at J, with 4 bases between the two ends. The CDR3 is CATSRGVTIYF. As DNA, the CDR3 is TGTGCCACCAGCAGAGGAGTCACCATATATTTT.

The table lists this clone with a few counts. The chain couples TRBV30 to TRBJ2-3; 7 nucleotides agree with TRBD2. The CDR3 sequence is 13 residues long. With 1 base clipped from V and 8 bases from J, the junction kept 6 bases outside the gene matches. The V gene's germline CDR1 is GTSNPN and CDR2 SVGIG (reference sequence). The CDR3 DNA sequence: TGTGCCTGGAGTGCCCCCTCTAGCGGTACGCAGTATTTT. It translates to CAWSAPSSGTQYF.

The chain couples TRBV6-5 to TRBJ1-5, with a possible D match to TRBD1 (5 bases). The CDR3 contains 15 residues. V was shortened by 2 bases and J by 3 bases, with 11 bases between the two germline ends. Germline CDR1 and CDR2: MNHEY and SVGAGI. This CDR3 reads CASSYQKGANQPQHF. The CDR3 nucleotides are TGTGCCAGCAGTTACCAAAAAGGGGCCAATCAGCCCCAGCATTTT.

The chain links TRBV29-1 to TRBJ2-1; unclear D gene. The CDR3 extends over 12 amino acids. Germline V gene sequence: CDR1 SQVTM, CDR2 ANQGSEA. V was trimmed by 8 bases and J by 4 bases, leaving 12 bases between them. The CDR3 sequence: CSIGLGYNEQFF. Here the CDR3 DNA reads TGCAGCATTGGTCTAGGATACAATGAGCAGTTCTTC.

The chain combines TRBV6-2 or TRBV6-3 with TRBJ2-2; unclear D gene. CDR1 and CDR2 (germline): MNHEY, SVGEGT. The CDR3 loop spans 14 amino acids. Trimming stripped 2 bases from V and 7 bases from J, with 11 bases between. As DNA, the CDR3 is TGTGCCAGCAGTTACCAAACTACAAACGGGGAGCTGTTTTTT. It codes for CASSYQTTNGELFF.

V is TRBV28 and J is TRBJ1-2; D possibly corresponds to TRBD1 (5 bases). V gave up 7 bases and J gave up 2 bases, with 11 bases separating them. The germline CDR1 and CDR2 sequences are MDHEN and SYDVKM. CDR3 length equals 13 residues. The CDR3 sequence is CASTLDTNYGYTF. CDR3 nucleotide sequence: TGTGCCAGCACCCTGGACACAAACTATGGCTACACCTTC.

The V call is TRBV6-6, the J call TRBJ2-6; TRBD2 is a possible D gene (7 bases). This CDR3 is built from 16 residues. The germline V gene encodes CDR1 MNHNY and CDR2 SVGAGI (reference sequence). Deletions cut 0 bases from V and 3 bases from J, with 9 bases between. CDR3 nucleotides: TGTGCCAGCAGTTACTCGGGGGGGCGTGGGGCCAACGTCCTGACTTTC. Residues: CASSYSGGRGANVLTF.

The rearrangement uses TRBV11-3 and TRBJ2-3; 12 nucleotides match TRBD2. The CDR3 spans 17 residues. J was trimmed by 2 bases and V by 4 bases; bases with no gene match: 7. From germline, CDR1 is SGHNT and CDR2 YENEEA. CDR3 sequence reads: CASSSSGLAGSTDTQYF. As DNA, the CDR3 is TGTGCCAGCAGCTCCTCCGGACTAGCGGGGTCCACAGATACGCAGTATTTT.

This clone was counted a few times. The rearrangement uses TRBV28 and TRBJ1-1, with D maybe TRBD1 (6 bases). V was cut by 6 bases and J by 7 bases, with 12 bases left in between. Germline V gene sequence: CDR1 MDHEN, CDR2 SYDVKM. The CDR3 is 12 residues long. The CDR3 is CASSLTGFEAFF. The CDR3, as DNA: TGTGCCAGCAGCTTAACAGGGTTTGAAGCTTTCTTT.

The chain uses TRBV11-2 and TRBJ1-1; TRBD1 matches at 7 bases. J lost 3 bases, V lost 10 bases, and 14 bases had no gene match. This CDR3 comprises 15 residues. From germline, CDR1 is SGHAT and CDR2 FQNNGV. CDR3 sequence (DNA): TGTGCCAATACACGGCGACCTACAGGGGACACTGAAGCTTTCTTT. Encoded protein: CANTRRPTGDTEAFF.

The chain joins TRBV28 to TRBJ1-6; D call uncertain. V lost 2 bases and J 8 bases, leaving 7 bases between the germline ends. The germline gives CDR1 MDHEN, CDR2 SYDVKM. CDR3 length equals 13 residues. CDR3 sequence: CASSLNSYSPLHF. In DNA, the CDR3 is TGTGCCAGCAGTTTAAACTCTTATTCACCCCTCCACTTT.